This T cell receptor (beta chain) was documented in a study of blood T cell repertoires in COVID-19. Study-wide context: The United States, Italy and Spain were the sources of the acute and convalescent COVID-19 samples. PBMCs, B-cell-depleted T cells, or T cells were the source of the cDNA or gDNA that made up the material.

V lost 5 bases, J lost 8 bases, and 8 bases stayed unmatched. Germline V gene data show CDR1 as LGHDT and CDR2 as YNNKEL (reference sequence). The CDR3 is 14 residues long. This clone was detected only once. The authors' processing: Researchers report that nucleated cell counts were estimated from reference gene primer amplification. Sequenced by immunoSEQ multiplex PCR; TCRdb stores in-frame clones only, minus some. V and J calls plus clone size are reproduced from that table; the DNA served to infer D and trimming. Of tens of thousands of clones listed, around 83% were seen once; the top ten hold roughly 9.7%. Enrolment of Seattle patients took place during active infection, and they were followed longitudinally.

The chain joins TRBV3-1 (or the pseudogene TRBV3-2) to TRBJ2-1; 8 nucleotides match TRBD1. Specimen: peripheral blood. This receptor was identified in a man in his fifties or sixties with COVID-19, enrolled during active disease. CDR3 residues: CASSWQGASDEQFF. The CDR3 DNA follows: TGTGCCAGCAGCTGGCAGGGGGCATCGGATGAGCAGTTCTTC.